Included here is one T cell receptor (beta chain) sequence, with context. This record belongs to a study of blood T cell repertoires in COVID-19. In the original analysis: Amplification from reference gene primers served as the basis for estimated nucleated cell counts. Clones were sequenced by immunoSEQ multiplex PCR, and TCRdb holds only the in-frame ones, with some missing. The D gene and trimming were derived from the DNA, and the V and J assignments and clone size from that table. The data show about 160,000 clones, under 90% seen once. Germline-derived CDR1 and CDR2 are SGHNT and YENEEA. The CDR3 has 16 amino acids. Trimming pared 2 bases from V and 1 base from J, leaving 14 bases between.

The TCR sequence derives from a woman between 55 and 75 years old who had recovered from COVID-19. Sequenced material: PBMCs or T cells enriched from blood (not recorded which). This chain joins TRBV11-3 and TRBJ2-5; D gene unclear. The CDR3 region is CASSLWSNFPQETQYF. The CDR3 DNA reads TGTGCCAGCAGCTTATGGAGTAACTTCCCCCAAGAGACCCAGTACTTC.